This T cell receptor beta chain was documented in a study of blood T cell repertoires in COVID-19. Study-level information: The origin of the acute and convalescent COVID-19 samples was the United States, Italy and Spain. PBMCs, B-cell-depleted T cells, or T cells were the source of the cDNA or gDNA that made up the material.

The CDR3 loop spans 13 amino acids. The ends lost 6 bases at V and 2 bases at J; junction bases unmatched: 4. The germline V gene encodes CDR1 MNHNY and CDR2 SVGAGI (reference sequence). Per the study methods: Nucleated cell number was recorded as an estimate derived from reference gene primer amplification. Clones were sequenced by immunoSEQ multiplex PCR, and TCRdb holds only the in-frame ones, with some missing. Clone size and the V and J calls come from that table; the DNA yielded D and trimming. The data show tens of thousands of clones, around 87% seen once. The rearrangement uses TRBV6-6 and TRBJ2-7; 7 bases agree with TRBD1. This TCR was recovered from an elderly woman with active or convalescent COVID-19. The sample was peripheral blood. The CDR3 is CASRNRGTYEQYF. In DNA form, the CDR3 reads TGTGCCAGCAGAAACAGGGGAACCTACGAGCAGTACTTC.